The 30 T cell receptor beta chains given below trace back to one sample, sequenced in a study of beta chain features in type 1 diabetes. Investigators reverse transcribed all isolated RNA, so they sequenced expressed TCRB transcripts. Profiled with immunoSEQ multiplex PCR; TCRdb holds only in-frame clones, not every one. This sample has under 900,000 clones, with roughly 16% found just once. Sample: naive CD4+ T cells from blood. The origin of the receptors is a woman under 30 in good health.

In DNA form, the CDR3 reads TGTGCCAGCAGCCCCCACAGGACAGCCAACTATGGCTACACCTTC. It specifies CASSPHRTANYGYTF. This rearrangement joins TRBV7-8 to TRBJ1-2; weak D call: TRBD1 (6 bases). V was shortened by 5 bases and J by 2 bases, with 15 bases between the two germline ends. The CDR3 covers 15 residues. Germline V gene sequence: CDR1 SGHVS, CDR2 FQNEAQ.

This clone was seen a handful of times. The chain joins TRBV28 to TRBJ2-1; 11 bases align to TRBD2. The CDR3 has 14 amino acids. The junction had 5 bases not matched to a gene; V was cut back by 7 bases and J by 6 bases. CDR1 MDHEN and CDR2 SYDVKM come from the germline V gene. CDR3 sequence reads: CASTPGTSGNEQFF. The CDR3 DNA follows: TGTGCCAGCACCCCCGGGACTAGCGGCAATGAGCAGTTCTTC.

This clone was seen a handful of times. The V gene is TRBV19, the J gene TRBJ1-1; the match to TRBD1 covers 7 bases. Unmatched junction bases numbered 6, after V lost 5 bases and J lost 3 bases. The CDR3 is 14 amino acids. Germline V lookup: CDR1 LNHDA, CDR2 SQIVND (reference sequence). The CDR3 sequence: CASSPRTGYTEAFF. In nucleotides, the CDR3 is TGTGCCAGTAGTCCCCGGACAGGATACACTGAAGCTTTCTTT.

In regard to this clone: Different DNA sequences within this sample yield the same CDR3. This chain uses TRBV4-1 with TRBJ2-3; possibly TRBD1 for D (5 bases). V shed 1 base and J shed 0 bases, with 5 bases lying between them. Germline lookup yields CDR1 MGHRA and CDR2 YSYEKL. The CDR3 is 14 residues long. CDR3 protein: CASSQAGSTDTQYF. CDR3 DNA sequence: TGCGCCAGCAGCCAAGCAGGGAGCACAGATACGCAGTATTTT.

The V gene is TRBV18, the J gene TRBJ1-2, with 8 bases identical to TRBD1. CDR3 length: 14 amino acids. Trimming cost V 4 bases and J 6 bases; bases outside gene matches: 7. Germline CDR1 KGHSH, CDR2 LQKENI. In nucleotides, the CDR3 is TGTGCCAGCTCACGGATGACAGGGGATGATGGCTACACCTTC. Translated: CASSRMTGDDGYTF.

Comments on this clone: The junction differs from germline at one of its ends, possibly a read error. The chain carries TRBV15 and TRBJ2-5, with D possibly TRBD2 on 6 matching bases. Germline lookup yields CDR1 LNHNV and CDR2 YYDKDF (reference sequence). The CDR3 sequence is 13 residues long. The CDR3 DNA is TGTGCCAGCAGCAGGACTATCCAAGAGACCCAGTACTTC. Translating gives CASSRTIQETQYF. Variable domain in full (rest from reference TRBV15 and TRBJ2-5): DAMVIQNPRYQVTQFGKPVTLSCSQTLNHNVMYWYQQKSSQAPKLLFHYYDKDFNNEADTPDNFQSRRPNTSFCFLDIRSPGLGDTAMYLCASSRTIQETQYFGPGTRLLVL.

The CDR3 is CASSLAVARGPADLHEQYF. The CDR3 DNA reads as TGTGCCAGCAGCTTAGCCGTTGCGAGGGGCCCTGCGGACCTACACGAGCAGTACTTC. This sequence joins TRBV7-9 and TRBJ2-7, with D perhaps matching TRBD1 or TRBD2 (5 bases each). CDR1 and CDR2 (germline): SEHNR, FQNEAQ (reference sequence). The V and J ends lost 0 bases and 5 bases respectively, with 26 bases between them. The CDR3 has 19 residues.

This rearrangement joins TRBV5-1 to TRBJ1-1; tentative D call: TRBD1 (5 bases). Germline CDR1 and CDR2: SGHRS and YFSETQ. V dropped 1 base and J dropped 2 bases, with 9 bases sitting between them. The CDR3 runs to 14 residues. The DNA of the CDR3 is TGCGCCAGCAGCTTGACCGGGACTAACACTGAAGCTTTCTTT. Its translation is CASSLTGTNTEAFF.

The sample holds a few counts of this clone. This CDR3 reads CAISTPGQGANEQFF. The CDR3 DNA follows: TGTGCCATCAGCACTCCGGGACAGGGGGCAAATGAGCAGTTCTTC. V is TRBV10-3 and J is TRBJ2-1, with 12 bases lining up with TRBD1. Germline CDR1 is ENHRY and CDR2 is SYGVKD. The CDR3 has 15 residues. After removal of 6 bases from V and 7 bases from J, the junction contained 7 bases not matched to a gene.

The sample holds a few counts of this clone. The CDR3 region is CASSRGSPGSTQYF. CDR3 DNA: TGTGCCAGCAGCCGGGGATCCCCCGGGAGTACGCAGTATTTT. The V call is TRBV28, the J call TRBJ2-3, with D possibly being TRBD2 (6 bases). CDR1 MDHEN and CDR2 SYDVKM come from the germline V gene. This CDR3 is 14 amino acids long. Trimming took 6 bases from V and 8 from J, leaving 18 bases between them.

The chain links TRBV10-3 to TRBJ2-1; 13 positions match TRBD2. CDR1 and CDR2 (germline): ENHRY, SYGVKD. The CDR3 is 15 amino acids. Unmatched junction bases numbered 6, after V lost 8 bases and J lost 5 bases. For the CDR3, the DNA is TGTGCCATCGGGGAGGGGACTAGCGGGGACAATGAGCAGTTCTTC. Amino acids: CAIGEGTSGDNEQFF.

The J gene is TRBJ1-1, the V gene TRBV7-2; D unclear. The CDR3 covers 15 residues. With 1 base removed from V and 5 bases from J, the gap between germline ends came to 14 bases. Germline CDR1 and CDR2: SGHTA and FQGNSA. The CDR3 coding sequence is TGTGCCAGCAGCTTAGAGGGATTTGGTGGGACTGAAGCTTTCTTT. Amino acid sequence: CASSLEGFGGTEAFF.

The genes are TRBV7-2 and TRBJ2-3, with 11 bases fitting TRBD2. Germline CDR1 is SGHTA and CDR2 is FQGNSA. This CDR3 is built from 16 residues. The trim removed 5 bases at V and 2 bases at J, leaving 6 bases unmatched. This CDR3 reads CASSHGLAGSTDTQYF. CDR3 coding DNA: TGTGCCAGCAGCCACGGACTAGCGGGTTCCACAGATACGCAGTATTTT.

The CDR3 reads CASSEGQRPVFGNQPQHF. The CDR3 coding sequence is TGTGCCAGCAGTGAAGGCCAGCGCCCCGTATTTGGCAATCAGCCCCAGCATTTT. The rearrangement uses TRBV2 and TRBJ1-5; D gene unclear. Germline CDR1 and CDR2: SNHLY and FYNNEI. The CDR3 contains 18 residues. The germline V and J ends were trimmed by 1 base and 2 bases, with 18 bases remaining between them.

Comments on this clone: The same CDR3 is also encoded by other DNA sequences in this sample. The V and J genes are TRBV7-3 and TRBJ2-1, with D uncertain. Germline CDR1 and CDR2: SGHTA and FQGTGA. The CDR3 consists of 14 residues. V gave up 5 bases and J gave up 3 bases, with 11 bases separating them. DNA for the CDR3: TGTGCCAGCAGCCTCAGTACCGACTACAATGAGCAGTTCTTC. Translating gives CASSLSTDYNEQFF.

This clone was seen a few times. The rearrangement joins TRBV7-9 to TRBJ2-3; 9 bases are a match to TRBD2. After removal of 5 bases from V and 0 bases from J, the junction contained 6 bases not matched to a gene. The germline CDR1 and CDR2 sequences are SEHNR and FQNEAQ (reference sequence). This CDR3 comprises 16 residues. The CDR3 sequence: CASSPGLAPSTDTQYF. The CDR3 DNA is TGTGCCAGCAGCCCTGGACTAGCGCCAAGCACAGATACGCAGTATTTT. The full variable domain, completed using reference TRBV7-9 and TRBJ2-3, is DTGVSQNPRHKITKRGQNVTFRCDPISEHNRLYWYRQTLGQGPEFLTYFQNEAQLEKSRLLSDRFSAERPKGSFSTLEIQRTEQGDSAMYLCASSPGLAPSTDTQYFGPGTRLTVL.

The chain employs TRBV6-5 and TRBJ2-1; D not certain. Per the germline V gene, CDR1 is MNHEY and CDR2 is SVGAGI. This CDR3 region has 13 residues. V was shortened by 2 bases and J by 9 bases, with 11 bases between the two germline ends. CDR3 nucleotides: TGTGCCAGCAGTTACCCACTATTCCTTGAGCAGTTCTTC. Its translation: CASSYPLFLEQFF.

The chain employs TRBV10-3 and TRBJ1-2, with D tentatively TRBD1 (6 bases). The CDR3 loop spans 13 amino acids. V lost 7 bases and J 1 base, leaving 10 bases between the germline ends. The V gene's germline CDR1 is ENHRY and CDR2 SYGVKD. This CDR3 is CAINTGSNYGYTF. The DNA of the CDR3 is TGTGCCATCAACACAGGGAGTAACTATGGCTACACCTTC.

The rearrangement uses TRBV6-6 and TRBJ2-7, with D unresolved. V was trimmed by 0 bases and J by 6 bases, leaving 9 bases between them. Germline V gene data show CDR1 as MNHNY and CDR2 as SVGAGI (reference sequence). CDR3 size: 13 residues. CDR3: CASSYSSDAEQYF. CDR3 DNA: TGTGCCAGCAGTTACTCTTCTGATGCCGAGCAGTACTTC.

The chain recombines TRBV7-9 with TRBJ2-1, with D tentatively TRBD2 (6 bases). The CDR3 loop spans 15 amino acids. The V gene lost 8 bases and the J gene lost 3 bases, with 17 bases spanning the gap. Germline CDR1 and CDR2: SEHNR and FQNEAQ (reference sequence). CDR3 sequence reads: CASHPLGSGYNEQFF. The CDR3 DNA is TGTGCCAGCCACCCCCTGGGTAGCGGCTACAATGAGCAGTTCTTC.

The V gene is TRBV27, the J gene TRBJ1-1; D unresolved. CDR3 length: 13 amino acids. CDR1 MNHEY and CDR2 SMNVEV come from the germline V gene (reference sequence). Deletions cut 7 bases from V and 1 base from J, with 10 bases between. CDR3 nucleotide sequence: TGTGCCAGCACGGGTCCGCAGAACACTGAAGCTTTCTTT. This codes for CASTGPQNTEAFF.

This chain uses TRBV7-3 with TRBJ2-3; D might be TRBD1 (6 bases). The V and J ends lost 3 bases and 4 bases respectively, with 8 bases between them. CDR1 and CDR2 from the germline V gene are SGHTA and FQGTGA. The CDR3 contains 13 residues. In DNA form, the CDR3 reads TGTGCCAGCAGCTTTACAGGGTCAGATACGCAGTATTTT. This encodes CASSFTGSDTQYF.

This clone has more than one count but fewer than ten. The chain is built from TRBV5-4 and TRBJ1-1, with 7 nucleotides matching TRBD1. V lost 1 base and J lost 1; bases outside the gene matches: 4. The length of the CDR3 is 15 residues. Germline V gene lookup returns CDR1 SGHNT and CDR2 YYREEE (reference sequence). The DNA of the CDR3 is TGTGCCAGCAGCTTGCAGACAGGGTGGAACACTGAAGCTTTCTTT. Its translation: CASSLQTGWNTEAFF.

A few counts support this clone. This chain connects TRBV13 to TRBJ2-5; D is uncertain. The CDR3 consists of 12 residues. Between the trimmed V and J ends, which lost 3 bases and 5 bases, there was a span of 7 bases. CDR1 is PRHDT and CDR2 is FYEKMQ in the germline V gene (reference sequence). The CDR3 bases are TGTGCCAGCAGCTTCCGCCGGGAGACCCAGTACTTC. It yields the protein CASSFRRETQYF.

This clone has only a few counts. The CDR3 is CASSYIGQPQHF. In DNA, the CDR3 is TGTGCCAGCAGTTACATAGGTCAGCCCCAGCATTTT. The rearrangement links TRBV6-6 to TRBJ1-5, with D unclear. Looked up from germline, CDR1 is MNHNY and CDR2 is SVGAGI (reference sequence). V was cut by 2 bases and J by 6 bases, with 5 bases left in between. The CDR3 sequence is 12 residues long.

This clone came up a few times. The V and J genes are TRBV27 and TRBJ2-1; D perhaps matches TRBD2 (6 bases). Trimming took off 3 bases at V and 9 bases at J, with 21 bases between the two ends. The CDR3 length is 16 residues. Per germline, CDR1 MNHEY and CDR2 SMNVEV (reference sequence). The CDR3 DNA follows: TGTGCCAGCAGTTTGGGCCGAGGGCGGGAAGTTCCTGAGCAGTTCTTC. As protein: CASSLGRGREVPEQFF.

This sequence joins TRBV27 and TRBJ2-2, with 7 bases fitting TRBD2. This CDR3 is 16 amino acids long. With V trimmed by 2 bases and J by 7 bases, 10 bases remained unmatched. The V gene's germline CDR1 is MNHEY and CDR2 SMNVEV (reference sequence). CDR3 protein: CASSLLSLSGGGELFF. The CDR3 DNA reads as TGTGCCAGCAGTTTACTCTCGTTATCGGGGGGCGGGGAGCTGTTTTTT.

This chain joins TRBV7-9 and TRBJ1-2; 10 bases match TRBD1. Unmatched junction bases numbered 8, after V lost 5 bases and J lost 8 bases. This CDR3 is built from 14 residues. In germline, CDR1 is SEHNR, CDR2 FQNEAQ (reference sequence). Here the CDR3 DNA reads TGTGCCAGCAGCCCGGGACAGGGGCTCGGGGGCTACACCTTC. Translating it yields CASSPGQGLGGYTF.

The V gene is TRBV7-2, the J gene TRBJ2-7, with 7 bases aligning to TRBD2. Germline V lookup: CDR1 SGHTA, CDR2 FQGNSA. The CDR3 spans 17 residues. V lost 1 base and J lost 3; bases outside the gene matches: 12. The CDR3 here is CASSLGAGGGGLYEQYF. The CDR3 nucleotides read TGTGCCAGCAGCTTAGGGGCTGGAGGCGGGGGACTCTACGAGCAGTACTTC.

This clone was counted a few times. This sequence joins TRBV21-1 and TRBJ1-1; the table calls TRBD1, which could not be checked here. TRBV21-1 corresponds to a pseudogene. The CDR3 runs to 15 residues. The CDR3 region is CASSKGAGWDTEAFF. As DNA, the CDR3 is TGTGCCAGCAGCAAAGGAGCAGGGTGGGACACTGAAGCTTTCTTT.